The 19 T cell receptor beta chains reported below all come from one sample, sequenced in a study of blood T cell repertoires in COVID-19 (dated by TCRdb to 2018 to 2021). To prepare the library, the immunoSEQ multiplex PCR assay was applied. TCRdb took over this immuneACCESS table, retaining in-frame rearrangements with V and J assigned. Such tables are incomplete; in checked studies, under half of the missing clones stem from an unresolved V gene, and the remainder is unexplained. This sample comprises approximately 150,000 clones, roughly 86% of them detected only once. Roughly 1.6% of the sample comes from the top ten. The specimen was peripheral blood. Receptors originate from a woman between 45 and 60 years old with acute or convalescent COVID-19.

This chain uses TRBV27 with TRBJ2-7, with D perhaps matching TRBD2 (6 bases). Per the germline V gene, CDR1 is MNHEY and CDR2 is SMNVEV (reference sequence). V was clipped by 7 bases and J by 5 bases, with 15 bases between them. There are 13 residues in the CDR3. The CDR3 loop reads CASTEGGRDEQYF. The CDR3 DNA follows: TGTGCCAGCACCGAGGGAGGTCGGGACGAGCAGTACTTC.

This sequence joins TRBV6-2 or TRBV6-3 and TRBJ2-2, with 8 bases lining up with TRBD1. In germline, CDR1 is MNHEY, CDR2 SVGEGT. The junction had 5 bases not matched to a gene; V was cut back by 2 bases and J by 3 bases. There are 16 residues in the CDR3. The chain's CDR3 is CASSYKDRADTGELFF. CDR3 DNA sequence: TGTGCCAGCAGTTACAAGGACAGGGCGGACACCGGGGAGCTGTTTTTT.

The chain couples TRBV30 to TRBJ1-2; D is unresolved. The V and J ends lost 3 bases and 9 bases respectively, with 11 bases between them. Germline V CDR1 and CDR2: GTSNPN, SVGIG (reference sequence). The CDR3 is 11 residues long. CDR3 in amino acids: CAWSFGESYTF. In DNA form, the CDR3 reads TGTGCCTGGAGCTTTGGGGAGAGCTACACCTTC. Drawing the rest from reference TRBV30 and TRBJ1-2, the complete variable domain is SQTIHQWPATLVQPVGSPLSLECTVEGTSNPNLYWYRQAAGRGLQLLFYSVGIGQISSEVPQNLSASRPQDRQFILSSKKLLLSDSGFYLCAWSFGESYTFGSGTRLTVV.

The CDR3 spells CAISERTGDTEAFF. The CDR3 DNA is TGTGCCATCAGTGAGCGGACAGGGGACACTGAAGCTTTCTTT. This chain connects TRBV10-3 to TRBJ1-1; 9 nucleotides align to TRBD1. The V gene end was trimmed by 2 bases and the J gene end by 3 bases; junction bases not matched to a gene: 1. CDR3 length: 14 amino acids. CDR1 and CDR2 from the germline V gene are ENHRY and SYGVKD.

This chain joins TRBV29-1 and TRBJ1-3; D ambiguous. In germline, CDR1 is SQVTM, CDR2 ANQGSEA. This CDR3 contains 14 residues. V lost 2 bases, J lost 0 bases, and 8 bases lay in between. CDR3 residues: CSVELLASGNTIYF. CDR3 DNA sequence: TGCAGCGTTGAATTACTCGCCTCTGGAAACACCATATATTTT.

This clone was seen just once. The rearrangement uses TRBV9 and TRBJ1-4; D unresolved. The CDR3 has 14 residues. The V end was cut by 3 bases, the J end by 5 bases, with 11 bases between. CDR1 and CDR2 from the germline V gene are SGDLS and YYNGEE. The CDR3 here is CASSAGHPNEKLFF. For the CDR3, the DNA is TGTGCCAGCAGCGCCGGTCATCCCAATGAAAAACTGTTTTTT.

J is TRBJ1-6 and V is TRBV10-3; D gene uncertain. Germline lookup yields CDR1 ENHRY and CDR2 SYGVKD. The CDR3 is 15 residues long. V shed 6 bases and J shed 0 bases, with 9 bases lying between them. CDR3 region: CAIRQQSSYNSPLHF. The DNA for the CDR3 is TGTGCCATCAGGCAACAGAGCTCCTATAATTCACCCCTCCACTTT.

This chain joins TRBV7-9 and TRBJ1-5, with 7 bases aligning to TRBD1. CDR1 is SEHNR, CDR2 FQNEAQ, per germline (reference sequence). The CDR3 runs to 16 residues. The junction had 6 bases not matched to a gene; V was cut back by 4 bases and J by 0 bases. CDR3 bases: TGTGCCAGCAGCTCGAACAGGGGCTCTAGCAATCAGCCCCAGCATTTT. Protein sequence: CASSSNRGSSNQPQHF. Drawing the rest from reference TRBV7-9 and TRBJ1-5, the complete variable domain is DTGVSQNPRHKITKRGQNVTFRCDPISEHNRLYWYRQTLGQGPEFLTYFQNEAQLEKSRLLSDRFSAERPKGSFSTLEIQRTEQGDSAMYLCASSSNRGSSNQPQHFGDGTRLSIL.

The chain links TRBV7-8 to TRBJ1-4; tentative D call: TRBD1 (5 bases). The germline V gene encodes CDR1 SGHVS and CDR2 FQNEAQ. Trimming cost V 3 bases and J 5 bases, with 7 bases left between them. The CDR3 is made up of 13 amino acids. CDR3 bases: TGTGCCAGCAGCTTCCAGGGAAATGAAAAACTGTTTTTT. Its protein is CASSFQGNEKLFF.

The chain uses TRBV5-1 and TRBJ1-2; 8 positions match TRBD1. J gave up 4 bases and V 5 bases, and 7 bases lay outside the gene matches. Germline CDR1 reads SGHRS; CDR2 reads YFSETQ. The CDR3 sequence is 14 residues long. The DNA for the CDR3 is TGCGCCAGCAGGATGGATACAGGGGGCTATGGCTACACCTTC. Residues: CASRMDTGGYGYTF. The full variable domain, completed using reference TRBV5-1 and TRBJ1-2, is KAGVTQTPRYLIKTRGQQVTLSCSPISGHRSVSWYQQTPGQGLQFLFEYFSETQRNKGNFPGRFSGRQFSNSRSEMNVSTLELGDSALYLCASRMDTGGYGYTFGSGTRLTVV.

Only a few counts were recorded for this clone. The chain employs TRBV30 and TRBJ1-2, with 7 bases fitting TRBD1. The CDR3 runs to 13 residues. Trimming removed 1 base from V and 7 bases from J; junction bases left unmatched: 6. The germline V gene encodes CDR1 GTSNPN and CDR2 SVGIG (reference sequence). The CDR3 is CAWSDRQGVGYTF. CDR3 DNA sequence: TGTGCCTGGAGTGACCGACAGGGAGTTGGCTACACCTTC.

V is TRBV21-1 and J is TRBJ1-3; the table names TRBD1, a call not compared with the DNA. TRBV21-1 is a documented pseudogene. This CDR3 has 16 amino acids. The CDR3 protein is CASSKGQGTAGNTIYF. DNA of the CDR3: TGTGCCAGCAGCAAGGGACAGGGGACAGCTGGAAACACCATATATTTT.

The CDR3, as DNA: TGTGCCAGCAGCGAAGCGGAGACCCAGTACTTC. It translates to CASSEAETQYF. The V and J genes are TRBV7-9 and TRBJ2-5, with D unresolved. The CDR3 is 11 residues long. The ends were cut back, 5 bases at V and 5 bases at J, with 6 bases in the middle. Germline values: CDR1 SEHNR, CDR2 FQNEAQ (reference sequence).

The chain joins TRBV4-3 to TRBJ1-5; TRBD1 agrees at 7 bases. CDR3 length equals 15 residues. Germline CDR1 LGHNA, CDR2 YSLEER. Trimming at V came to 0 bases and at J to 6 bases, leaving 5 bases not matched to a gene. CDR3 in DNA: TGCGCCAGCAGCCAAGACGTGACAGGGCCTCAGCCCCAGCATTTT. It specifies CASSQDVTGPQPQHF.

This chain links TRBV7-9 with TRBJ1-4; TRBD1 matches at 7 bases. This CDR3 has 13 amino acids. CDR1 is SEHNR and CDR2 is FQNEAQ in the germline V gene (reference sequence). V dropped 7 bases and J dropped 7; count of bases not matched to a gene: 6. The CDR3 loop reads CASKGTVTEKLFF. CDR3 DNA: TGTGCCAGCAAGGGGACAGTTACTGAAAAACTGTTTTTT.

This clone was detected only once. The chain recombines TRBV5-6 with TRBJ2-5, with D maybe TRBD1 (6 bases). Deletions cut 4 bases from V and 1 base from J, with 8 bases between. Germline-derived CDR1 and CDR2 are SGHDT and YYEEEE. The CDR3 has 13 residues. DNA for the CDR3: TGTGCCAGCAGCCGGGACACCCAAGAGACCCAGTACTTC. Its protein is CASSRDTQETQYF.

V is TRBV9 and J is TRBJ1-6, with D tentatively TRBD1 (5 bases). The CDR3 spans 15 residues. Germline V gene lookup returns CDR1 SGDLS and CDR2 YYNGEE. Trimming removed 0 bases at V and 13 bases at J, with 17 bases between. The CDR3 region is CASSVGQGSLRPLHF. CDR3 in DNA: TGTGCCAGCAGCGTAGGTCAGGGCTCCCTGCGGCCCCTCCACTTT.

V usage is TRBV7-6 and J usage is TRBJ1-2; 8 bases line up with TRBD1. The CDR3 runs to 15 residues. Per the germline V gene, CDR1 is SGHVS and CDR2 is FNYEAQ. The ends lost 1 base at V and 7 bases at J; junction bases unmatched: 8. The CDR3 DNA sequence: TGTGCCAGCAGCTTAGAGGATCAGGGGGCTGGTGGCTACACCTTC. Amino acids: CASSLEDQGAGGYTF.

This chain links TRBV7-2 with TRBJ1-1, with D possibly being TRBD1 (5 bases). Germline V gene sequence: CDR1 SGHTA, CDR2 FQGNSA. V lost 1 base and J lost 2, with 11 bases in between. This CDR3 comprises 15 residues. CDR3 in DNA: TGTGCCAGCAGCTTAGTCCTAGGGGCTAACACTGAAGCTTTCTTT. Translation: CASSLVLGANTEAFF.